Sequencing of this T cell receptor (beta chain) was carried out in a study of blood T cell repertoires in COVID-19. Study-wide context: Sample material is recorded as cDNA or gDNA derived from T cells, B-cell-depleted T cells, or PBMCs.

This clone has more than one count but fewer than ten. Authors' analysis steps: Reference gene primer amplification in the assay estimated nucleated cell counts. Generated by immunoSEQ multiplex PCR, the TCRdb table keeps only in-frame clones and is missing some. The V and J calls and the clone size are those of that table, but D and trimming were determined from the DNA. The sample records some 36,000 clones, more than 90% being singletons. The V end was cut by 3 bases, the J end by 3 bases, with 18 bases between. In germline, CDR1 is DFQATT, CDR2 SNEGSKA (reference sequence). The CDR3 runs to 15 residues.

The rearrangement uses TRBV20-1 and TRBJ2-7, with D possibly called TRBD1 or TRBD2 (5 bases each). Sequencing was done on a sample of peripheral blood. This receptor was taken from a man between 60 and 75 years old with active or convalescent COVID-19. CDR3 in amino acids: CSASGAAGRGYEQYF. The CDR3 DNA reads as TGCAGTGCTAGTGGGGCCGCAGGACGGGGCTACGAGCAGTACTTC.